This TCR beta chain is drawn from a study of cytomegalovirus exposure and HLA in healthy donors. In germline, CDR1 is GTSNPN, CDR2 SVGIG (reference sequence). V lost 3 bases and J lost 7; bases outside the gene matches: 6. The CDR3 runs to 14 residues. PCR was performed using 60 Vbeta and 13 Jbeta primers. This table comes from immunoSEQ multiplex PCR, and its TCRdb copy is limited to in-frame clones, with some not included. The table shows fewer than 110,000 clones, with roughly three quarters occurring only once. The specimen sequenced was PBMCs. The chain employs TRBV30 and TRBJ2-1, with 10 bases aligning to TRBD1. The TCR originated in a man in his fifties or sixties in good health and CMV-seropositive. In DNA, the CDR3 is TGTGCCTGGAGATTGGACAGGGGGACTAATGAGCAGTTCTTC. It translates to CAWRLDRGTNEQFF.